Detailed here is one TCR beta chain. What it recognizes is unknown. The data were taken from a study of T cells in Graves' hyperthyroidism and ophthalmopathy. Findings of the study overall: Ophthalmopathy cases were set apart from stable hyperthyroidism by a 13 V-J model.

Among the patients, aged 18 to 65, hyperthyroidism was newly diagnosed and had lasted under 2 months. Clinical symptoms, serum thyroxine and TRAb, thyroid ultrasound and orbital computed tomography together formed the diagnostic basis. Trimming removed 7 bases at V and 1 base at J, with 11 bases between. The length of the CDR3 is 13 residues. Germline V lookup: CDR1 SQVTM, CDR2 ANQGSEA. RNA transcripts served as the template for amplifying TCR beta CDR3 regions. TCR CDR3 underwent first-round RT-PCR with the HTBI primer set. TCRdb used MiXCR to reprocess the multiplex PCR reads, holding one entry per CDR3 protein. The sample lists under 250,000 distinct CDR3 sequences, around 16% occurring once.

Sequences were obtained from blood. This clonotype originated in a woman between 45 and 60 years old with Graves' hyperthyroidism. The chain has TRBV29-1 and TRBJ2-1, with D possibly matching TRBD2 (5 bases). The CDR3 region is CSAPTGSYNEQFF. The CDR3 nucleotides read TGCAGCGCCCCGACGGGATCCTACAATGAGCAGTTCTTC.